This is a list of T cell receptor beta chains from one sample in a study of Ad26.COV2.S vaccination and SARS-CoV-2 variants. Measured with immunoSEQ multiplex PCR; TCRdb has only the in-frame clones, and not every one. The sample carries roughly 460,000 clones, around 89% recorded once. Sequenced material: peripheral blood, taken in a trial of Ad26.COV2.S vaccine versus placebo. The receptors here all came from a person between 18 and 65 years old who received the Ad26.COV2.S COVID-19 vaccine or a placebo. CDR3s include the opening cysteine and the closing phenylalanine or tryptophan. Each record gives: J gene, D gene, V gene, CDR3 protein, CDR3 DNA. A D gene is named only where the DNA matches it firmly.

TRBJ1-1 TRBD1 TRBV27 CASSRPGQGTRGDTEAFF TGTGCCAGCAGTAGACCGGGACAGGGGACGCGGGGGGACACTGAAGCTTTCTTT
TRBJ2-3 NA TRBV5-4 CASSSDRNTDTQYF TGTGCCAGCAGCTCGGACAGAAACACAGATACGCAGTATTTT
TRBJ2-7 TRBD1 TRBV7-6 CASSSNRDRDYEQYF TGTGCCAGCAGCTCAAACCGGGACAGGGATTACGAGCAGTACTTC
TRBJ1-2 NA TRBV2 CASVGRHGYTF TGTGCCAGCGTAGGACGGCATGGCTACACCTTC
TRBJ2-7 NA TRBV6-5 CASTRGQRATYEQYF TGTGCCAGCACCCGCGGGCAGCGGGCAACCTACGAGCAGTACTTC
TRBJ1-1 NA TRBV12-3/TRBV12-4 CASSFSENTEAFF TGTGCCAGCAGTTTCTCAGAGAACACTGAAGCTTTCTTT
TRBJ1-4 NA TRBV7-2 CASSPYGANEKLFF TGTGCCAGCAGCCCGTATGGTGCTAATGAAAAACTGTTTTTT
TRBJ1-1 TRBD1 TRBV3-1/TRBV3-2 CASGGTENTEAFF TGTGCCAGCGGGGGGACAGAGAACACTGAAGCTTTCTTT
TRBJ2-1 NA TRBV29-1 CSVDRIGAGLYNEQFF TGCAGCGTTGACAGAATCGGGGCGGGATTATACAATGAGCAGTTCTTC
TRBJ2-2 TRBD1 TRBV3-1/TRBV3-2 CASRQPGQGAGELFF TGTGCCAGCAGGCAACCGGGACAGGGGGCCGGGGAGCTGTTTTTT
TRBJ1-2 NA TRBV19 CASMDGSSRSYGYTF TGTGCCAGCATGGACGGTTCAAGCCGGAGCTATGGCTACACCTTC
TRBJ1-2 TRBD1 TRBV28 CASRGDRTVSYGYTF TGTGCCAGCAGGGGGGACAGAACAGTCTCCTATGGCTACACCTTC
TRBJ2-3 TRBD1 TRBV25-1 CASSDRQGLSDTQYF TGTGCCAGCAGTGACCGACAGGGGTTATCAGATACGCAGTATTTT
TRBJ2-3 TRBD2 TRBV3-1/TRBV3-2 CASRRGVTDTQYF TGTGCCAGCCGGCGGGGGGTCACAGATACGCAGTATTTT
TRBJ2-1 TRBD2 TRBV9 CASSVGSSGRAREQFF TGTGCCAGCAGCGTAGGGAGTAGCGGGAGGGCTCGAGAGCAGTTCTTC
TRBJ1-1 NA TRBV6-5 CASSNQDRMNTEAFF TGTGCCAGCAGTAATCAGGACAGAATGAACACTGAAGCTTTCTTT
TRBJ1-2 NA TRBV2 CASSSAWAGGYTF TGTGCCAGCAGTTCCGCCTGGGCAGGGGGCTACACCTTC